This TCR beta chain was retrieved from a study of tumor-infiltrating T cells and Merkel cell polyomavirus (dated by TCRdb to the late 2010s). Context from the whole study: In Merkel cell carcinoma patients, the study investigated CD8+ T cells specific for the Merkel cell polyomavirus KLL epitope. Patients came in at different disease stages and had a median follow-up of roughly 2.5 years, ranging from roughly 1.1 to 6.0 years. Varied, non-standardized therapies, including chemotherapy, radiation and immunotherapies, were received by the patients. TRB sequencing covered KLL-tetramer-sorted cells from blood or tumor-infiltrating lymphocytes in fewer than 15 samples, plus 12 matched whole-tumor samples. Most whole-tumor samples were 25-micron curls cut from formalin-fixed, paraffin-embedded tissue blocks. Of all the tumor samples in the study, one was a frozen nodal tumor digest and another was a flash-frozen core biopsy of a metastasis.

Library preparation employed the immunoSEQ multiplex PCR assay. Adaptive Biotechnologies (Seattle, WA) carried out genomic DNA extraction, TRB sequencing and normalization. Per the source publication's procedure: To compute clonality, the Shannon entropy of productive TRB sequences was normalized by log2 of unique productive sequences and then subtracted from one. KLL-specific clonotypes in tumors were identified by matching TCRbeta CDR3 amino acid sequences to those from the tetramer-sorted sample of each patient. TCRdb limited this immuneACCESS table to in-frame rearrangements with V and J called. A share of clones is missing; checked studies link under half to unresolved V genes, and the rest is unexplained. V, J and clone size were drawn from that table, and D and trimming were deduced from the DNA. The sample table lists around 25,000 clones, roughly nine tenths of them with a count of one. Roughly 2.7% of the sample goes to the ten largest clones.

Beyond this particular receptor, the publication reports: The small sample size of the study (n of about twelve patients) is recognized as a limitation. KLL-specific TRB repertoires were diverse and largely private, with only one public clonotype among a few hundred unique sequences, shared by two patients. Significantly improved MCC-specific survival was associated with a higher fraction of KLL-specific T cells within tumors (about 1.8-18% versus roughly 0-0.14%). A greater number of unique KLL-specific clonotypes in tumors (about 5-120 vs 0-3) was associated with a significant advantage in MCC-specific survival (P = 0.0051). The study examined just one viral epitope, so T cells targeting other Merkel cell polyomavirus epitopes were not captured.

All patients' tumors stained robustly positive for Merkel cell polyomavirus Large T antigen by immunohistochemistry. About eleven Merkel cell carcinoma patients were included, each with robust KLL-tetramer+ populations (above 0.04% of CD8+ T cells) in blood and/or cultured TIL. All patients were Caucasian, with a median age of approximately 60 years and a range of roughly 45 to 80 years. Lymph node tumors were analyzed for patients with unknown primaries presenting with nodal disease, or where primary tissue was insufficient. From V the trimming removes 6 bases and from J it removes 0 bases, while the gene matches leave 12 bases of the junction unaccounted for. The germline V gene (reference sequence) provides CDR1 SGHNT and CDR2 YYREEE. The CDR3, from cysteine to phenylalanine, totals 20 residues. Only CDR3 DNA remains: 60 bases, in frame from the first base. To note about this clone: The antigen it recognizes is unknown. No base-level quality is on record; no much larger clone is a single base apart.

The sequence was obtained from a man aged 45-65 years with Merkel cell carcinoma. This sequence uses TRBV5-4 and TRBJ2-6, and TRBD2 aligns with 13 junction nucleotides. Sequencing was performed on lymph node tissue. The CDR3 region reads CASTPGGLAGVGSGANVLTF. DNA sequence: TGTGCCAGCACGCCGGGAGGACTAGCGGGGGTGGGCTCTGGGGCCAACGTCCTGACTTTC.